The 19 T cell receptor beta chains given below trace back to one sample, sequenced in a study of T cell changes during pregnancy in multiple sclerosis. Produced via immunoSEQ multiplex PCR; TCRdb's table is partial and in-frame only. This sample yields 60,000 or so clones, of which roughly nine tenths are seen a single time; 0.4% to 0.5% belongs to the top ten. Specimen: CD4+ T cells from peripheral blood mononuclear cells, collected after pregnancy. These TCRs come from a female donor in good health, enrolled as a control in a pregnancy study.

This clone occurred once. The CDR3 is CASSFKGQSNEKLFF. CDR3 coding DNA: TGTGCCAGCAGCTTTAAGGGACAGTCTAATGAAAAACTGTTTTTT. The rearrangement joins TRBV7-9 to TRBJ1-4, with 7 bases that match TRBD1. The CDR3 has 15 amino acids. V was clipped by 3 bases and J by 3 bases; unmatched bases: 4. Germline V lookup: CDR1 SEHNR, CDR2 FQNEAQ (reference sequence).

The chain combines TRBV7-7 with TRBJ2-7, with TRBD2 matching over 9 bases. The CDR3 consists of 14 residues. Germline assignment: CDR1 SSHAT and CDR2 FNYEAQ (reference sequence). V lost 1 base to trimming and J lost 7 bases; unmatched junction nucleotides: 5. The CDR3 sequence: CASSLEAGGREQYF. The CDR3, as DNA: TGTGCCAGCAGCTTAGAAGCGGGGGGCAGGGAGCAGTACTTC. The full variable domain, in which reference TRBV7-7 and TRBJ2-7 provide the parts outside the CDR3, is GAGVSQSPRYKVTKRGQDVTLRCDPISSHATLYWYQQALGQGPEFLTYFNYEAQPDKSGLPSDRFSAERPEGSISTLTIQRTEQRDSAMYRCASSLEAGGREQYFGPGTRLTVT.

This clone was recorded many times. The V and J genes are TRBV15 and TRBJ1-1; D is undetermined. Trimming took off 3 bases at V and 3 bases at J, with 14 bases between the two ends. The CDR3 is made up of 15 amino acids. CDR1 is LNHNV and CDR2 is YYDKDF in the germline V gene (reference sequence). The CDR3 DNA sequence: TGTGCCACCAGCAGGGAATACAGAGCTCACACTGAAGCTTTCTTT. Translated: CATSREYRAHTEAFF.

The V and J genes are TRBV18 and TRBJ2-2, with no clear D. V lost 0 bases and J 3 bases, leaving 8 bases between the germline ends. This CDR3 contains 15 residues. Germline V gene sequence: CDR1 KGHSH, CDR2 LQKENI. CDR3 loop: CASSPPGWDTGELFF. DNA for the CDR3: TGTGCCAGCTCACCACCGGGCTGGGACACCGGGGAGCTGTTTTTT.

The gene calls are TRBV27 and TRBJ2-7; TRBD1 agrees at 7 bases. Germline V gene lookup returns CDR1 MNHEY and CDR2 SMNVEV (reference sequence). The CDR3 spans 14 residues. The V segment lost 2 bases and the J segment 3 bases; nucleotides outside the gene matches: 4. DNA for the CDR3: TGTGCCAGCAGTTTAAAAGGGACAGTCTACGAGCAGTACTTC. Its protein is CASSLKGTVYEQYF.

The chain has TRBV12-5 and TRBJ1-1; possible D gene TRBD1, 5 bases. V lost 7 bases to trimming and J lost 7 bases, with 31 bases between them. Germline V gene lookup returns CDR1 LGHNT and CDR2 FRNRAP. CDR3 length: 18 residues. The CDR3 sequence: CASESDPTELISFGEAFF. In DNA, the CDR3 is TGTGCTAGTGAATCGGACCCGACAGAACTTATATCTTTCGGTGAAGCTTTCTTT.

The chain is built from TRBV6-1 and TRBJ2-5; TRBD1 matches 7 bases. The CDR3 is 14 residues long. CDR1 and CDR2 (germline): MNHNS, SASEGT. The junction had 7 bases not matched to a gene; V was cut back by 5 bases and J by 4 bases. The CDR3 bases are TGTGCCAGCAGTAATAATTACAGGGGAGAGACCCAGTACTTC. This codes for CASSNNYRGETQYF.

The chain combines TRBV4-2 with TRBJ1-2, with a weak D call TRBD1 (5 bases). The V and J ends lost 0 bases and 4 bases respectively, with 18 bases between them. The V gene's germline CDR1 is LGHNA and CDR2 YNFKEQ. This CDR3 contains 17 residues. CDR3 amino acids: CASSQDTYGGSSYGYTF. The CDR3 DNA reads TGTGCCAGCAGCCAAGATACATACGGGGGGAGTAGCTATGGCTACACCTTC.

V usage is TRBV10-1 and J usage is TRBJ2-2; a possible D gene is TRBD2 (5 bases). CDR1 and CDR2 from the germline V gene are WNHNN and SYGVQD (reference sequence). Between the trimmed V and J ends, which lost 3 bases and 5 bases, there was a span of 13 bases. The CDR3 consists of 15 residues. This CDR3 is CASSEEAEETGELFF. For the CDR3, the DNA is TGCGCCAGCAGTGAAGAAGCGGAGGAGACCGGGGAGCTGTTTTTT.

The chain is built from TRBV30 and TRBJ2-7; TRBD1 matches 8 bases. Looked up from germline, CDR1 is GTSNPN and CDR2 is SVGIG (reference sequence). The CDR3 length is 14 residues. V gave up 3 bases and J gave up 2 bases; unmatched junction bases: 6. CDR3 sequence reads: CAWRRTGLAYEQYF. In DNA, the CDR3 is TGTGCCTGGAGGCGGACAGGGCTCGCCTACGAGCAGTACTTC.

The chain is built from TRBV10-3 and TRBJ2-3; 9 bases align to TRBD2. Germline V lookup: CDR1 ENHRY, CDR2 SYGVKD. The V segment lost 2 bases and the J segment 4 bases; nucleotides outside the gene matches: 4. The CDR3 is 15 amino acids. CDR3 sequence reads: CAISEGRGGADTQYF. CDR3 sequence (DNA): TGTGCCATCAGTGAGGGGCGGGGGGGCGCAGATACGCAGTATTTT.

In its sample, this clone was seen a few times. This chain uses TRBV7-2 with TRBJ1-1; tentatively, D is TRBD1 (6 bases). V was pared by 4 bases and J by 7 bases, with 16 bases between. The CDR3 is 14 amino acids. Germline CDR1 and CDR2: SGHTA and FQGNSA. CDR3 protein: CASSYYGGQVEAFF. The CDR3 nucleotides are TGTGCCAGCAGCTACTACGGGGGGCAAGTTGAAGCTTTCTTT. Full variable domain (rest looked up from reference TRBV7-2 and TRBJ1-1): GAGVSQSPSNKVTEKGKDVELRCDPISGHTALYWYRQSLGQGLEFLIYFQGNSAPDKSGLPSDRFSAERTGGSVSTLTIQRTQQEDSAVYLCASSYYGGQVEAFFGQGTRLTVV.

The V gene is TRBV9, the J gene TRBJ2-3, with 8 bases identical to TRBD2. The J segment lost 6 bases and the V segment lost 4 bases, leaving 16 bases of the junction unmatched. CDR1 SGDLS and CDR2 YYNGEE come from the germline V gene. The CDR3 spans 17 residues. CDR3 sequence (DNA): TGTGCCAGCAGCCCCCGAGGGAGCGGGGGCCCAAGGGATACGCAGTATTTT. Protein product: CASSPRGSGGPRDTQYF.

This chain connects TRBV6-5 to TRBJ1-1; D gene unclear. There are 14 residues in the CDR3. The V gene lost 0 bases and the J gene lost 10 bases, with 15 bases spanning the gap. CDR1 is MNHEY and CDR2 is SVGAGI in the germline V gene. This CDR3 is CASSYSNRRDRAFF. In DNA, the CDR3 is TGTGCCAGCAGTTACTCGAACCGGAGGGATCGAGCTTTCTTT.

This clone was counted a single time. The chain links TRBV11-3 to TRBJ1-3; TRBD1 might be the D (5 bases). Trimming removed 3 bases from V and 4 bases from J, with 16 bases in between. This CDR3 comprises 16 residues. Germline V lookup: CDR1 SGHNT, CDR2 YENEEA. CDR3 DNA: TGTGCCAGCAGCTTGCAGGGCTCTACGGAGGGAAACACCATATATTTT. Translating it yields CASSLQGSTEGNTIYF.

The rearrangement uses TRBV18 and TRBJ1-1, with D perhaps TRBD1 (5 bases). Per germline, CDR1 KGHSH and CDR2 LQKENI. This CDR3 comprises 14 residues. V gave up 3 bases and J gave up 6 bases, with 14 bases separating them. The CDR3 nucleotides are TGTGCCAGCTCACCCGAAGCGGGGGGATCTGAAGCTTTCTTT. This encodes CASSPEAGGSEAFF.

The chain is built from TRBV5-1 and TRBJ2-1; 9 positions agree with TRBD2. V trimming: 0 bases; J trimming: 0 bases; junction bases outside the gene matches: 1. The CDR3 has 16 residues. CDR1 is SGHRS and CDR2 is YFSETQ in the germline V gene. The CDR3: CASSLVAGVSYNEQFF. CDR3 DNA sequence: TGCGCCAGCAGCTTGGTAGCGGGGGTCTCCTACAATGAGCAGTTCTTC. Together with reference TRBV5-1 and TRBJ2-1, the CDR3 gives the full variable domain: KAGVTQTPRYLIKTRGQQVTLSCSPISGHRSVSWYQQTPGQGLQFLFEYFSETQRNKGNFPGRFSGRQFSNSRSEMNVSTLELGDSALYLCASSLVAGVSYNEQFFGPGTRLTVL.

This chain links TRBV12-5 with TRBJ1-1; a possible D gene is TRBD1 (6 bases). V gave up 5 bases and J gave up 0 bases, with 22 bases separating them. CDR1 is LGHNT, CDR2 FRNRAP, per germline. The CDR3 length is 18 residues. CDR3 region: CASGPSLKDSFLNTEAFF. CDR3 in DNA: TGTGCTAGTGGTCCCTCCCTTAAGGACAGCTTCTTGAACACTGAAGCTTTCTTT.

This clone was recorded a few times. V and J are TRBV4-3 and TRBJ1-1; D is undetermined. The CDR3 has 13 residues. V was clipped by 4 bases and J by 0 bases, with 6 bases between them. Germline V gene sequence: CDR1 LGHNA, CDR2 YSLEER. The CDR3 DNA follows: TGCGCCAGCAGCCCACAGTTGAACACTGAAGCTTTCTTT. Translating gives CASSPQLNTEAFF.